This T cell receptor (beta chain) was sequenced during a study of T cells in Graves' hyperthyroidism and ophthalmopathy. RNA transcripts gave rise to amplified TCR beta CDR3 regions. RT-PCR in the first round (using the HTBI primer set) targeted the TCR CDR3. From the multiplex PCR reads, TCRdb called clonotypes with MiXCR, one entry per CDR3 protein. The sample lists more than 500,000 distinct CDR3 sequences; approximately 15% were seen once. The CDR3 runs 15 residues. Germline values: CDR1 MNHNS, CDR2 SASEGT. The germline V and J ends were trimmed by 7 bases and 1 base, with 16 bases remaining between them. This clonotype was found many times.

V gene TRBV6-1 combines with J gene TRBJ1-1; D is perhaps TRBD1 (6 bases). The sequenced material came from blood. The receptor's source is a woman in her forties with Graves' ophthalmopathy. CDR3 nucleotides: TGTGCCAGCACCCGGGGGGCGGCTCAGAACACTGAAGCTTTCTTT. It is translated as CASTRGAAQNTEAFF.